This T cell receptor (beta chain) was profiled in a study of graft-versus-host responses after intestinal transplantation. As for the study in general: The whole recipient group had anti-thymocyte globulin induction followed by tacrolimus and steroids for about three years.

Method: immunoSEQ multiplex PCR; TCRdb's copy keeps in-frame clones and lacks some. The data show tens of thousands of clones, roughly 89% seen once. Points on this clone: Its specificity is unknown.

CDR3 length: 20 amino acids. In germline, CDR1 is SGHTA, CDR2 FQGTGA. The junction had 23 bases not matched to a gene; V was cut back by 5 bases and J by 5 bases. The chain has TRBV7-3 and TRBJ2-7; 11 bases match TRBD2. Specimen: unstimulated CD4+ T cells sorted from spleen or lymph node cells, collected before intestinal transplant. The origin of this receptor is a human donor who received an intestinal transplant. The CDR3 nucleotides are TGTGCCAGCAGCCCCATACCCCGACAGGGGGAGACTAGCGGGGACCACGAGCAGTACTTC. Protein product: CASSPIPRQGETSGDHEQYF.